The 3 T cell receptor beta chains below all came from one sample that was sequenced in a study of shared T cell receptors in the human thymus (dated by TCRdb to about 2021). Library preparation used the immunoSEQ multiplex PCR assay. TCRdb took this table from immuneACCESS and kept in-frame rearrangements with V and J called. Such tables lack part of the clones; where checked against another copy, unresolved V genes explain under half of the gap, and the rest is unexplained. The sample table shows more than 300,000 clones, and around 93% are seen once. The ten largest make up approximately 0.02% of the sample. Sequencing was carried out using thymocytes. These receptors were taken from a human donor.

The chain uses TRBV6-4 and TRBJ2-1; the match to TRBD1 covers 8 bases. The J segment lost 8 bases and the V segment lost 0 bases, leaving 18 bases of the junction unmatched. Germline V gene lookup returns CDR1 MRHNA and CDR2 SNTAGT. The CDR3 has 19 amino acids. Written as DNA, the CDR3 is TGTGCCAGCAGTGACTCGGGACAGGCGGATTATAGCCCCCTCGATGAGCAGTTCTTC. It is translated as CASSDSGQADYSPLDEQFF.

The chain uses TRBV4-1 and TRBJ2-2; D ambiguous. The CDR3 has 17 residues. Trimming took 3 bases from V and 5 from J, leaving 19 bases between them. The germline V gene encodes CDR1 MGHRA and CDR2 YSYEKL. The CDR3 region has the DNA TGCGCCAGCAGCCAGGACCGCCCCCCGAAACAGACCGGGGAGCTGTTTTTT. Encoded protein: CASSQDRPPKQTGELFF.

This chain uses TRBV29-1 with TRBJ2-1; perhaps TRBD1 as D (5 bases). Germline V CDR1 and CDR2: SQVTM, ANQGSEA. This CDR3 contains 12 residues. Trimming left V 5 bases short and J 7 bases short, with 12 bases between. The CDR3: CSVRRSGNEQFF. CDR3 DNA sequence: TGCAGCGTTCGACGGTCAGGGAATGAGCAGTTCTTC.